The present T cell receptor beta chain was sequenced within a study of blood T cells in healthy people across ages. Findings and limits, study-wide: With unsorted PBMCs, a conclusive comparison of naive versus antigen-experienced cells was not possible. Per million T cells, the diversity of TCR beta decreased roughly linearly as age advanced.

Worth noting for this clonotype: Its antigen is unidentified.

PCR was performed a second time for about 7 to 12 cycles using a sample-barcoded 5' primer and a J-beta primer mix. TCRdb recomputed calls from the 5' RACE reads with MiXCR, one row per CDR3 protein. The sample shows around 1,000,000 distinct CDR3 sequences, roughly 24% of them seen only once. This sample was also put to use in a study of T cells of mothers and their children. From that study: Researchers report slightly higher, though non-significant, overlap in related mother-child pairs than in unrelated pairs.

Material for sequencing was blood. The TCR comes from a girl aged 2-10 years in good health.

The CDR3 is CASSPRLPRETEAFF. The DNA of the CDR3 is TGTGCCAGCTCACCACGGCTCCCTAGGGAAACTGAAGCTTTCTTT. The chain carries TRBV18 and TRBJ1-1; D remains ambiguous. The germline V gene has CDR1 KGHSH and CDR2 LQKENI. The V gene lost 1 base and the J gene lost 5 bases, with 14 bases spanning the gap. The CDR3 sequence is 15 residues long. The full variable domain, rest sourced from reference TRBV18 and TRBJ1-1, is NAGVMQNPRHLVRRRGQEARLRCSPMKGHSHVYWYRQLPEEGLKFMVYLQKENIIDESGMPKERFSAEFPKEGPSILRIQQVVRGDSAAYFCASSPRLPRETEAFFGQGTRLTVV.